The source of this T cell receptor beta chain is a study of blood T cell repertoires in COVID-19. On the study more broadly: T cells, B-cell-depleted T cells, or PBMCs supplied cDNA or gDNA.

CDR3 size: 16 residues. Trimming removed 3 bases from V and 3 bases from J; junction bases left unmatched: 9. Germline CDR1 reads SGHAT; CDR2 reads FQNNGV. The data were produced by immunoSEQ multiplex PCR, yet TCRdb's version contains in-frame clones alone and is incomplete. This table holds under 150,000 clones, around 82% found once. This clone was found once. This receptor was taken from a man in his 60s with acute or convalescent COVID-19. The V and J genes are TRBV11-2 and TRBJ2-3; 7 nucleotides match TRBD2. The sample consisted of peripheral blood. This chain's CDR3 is CASSFRVLATTDTQYF. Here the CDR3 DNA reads TGTGCCAGCAGCTTTAGGGTACTAGCGACAACAGATACGCAGTATTTT.